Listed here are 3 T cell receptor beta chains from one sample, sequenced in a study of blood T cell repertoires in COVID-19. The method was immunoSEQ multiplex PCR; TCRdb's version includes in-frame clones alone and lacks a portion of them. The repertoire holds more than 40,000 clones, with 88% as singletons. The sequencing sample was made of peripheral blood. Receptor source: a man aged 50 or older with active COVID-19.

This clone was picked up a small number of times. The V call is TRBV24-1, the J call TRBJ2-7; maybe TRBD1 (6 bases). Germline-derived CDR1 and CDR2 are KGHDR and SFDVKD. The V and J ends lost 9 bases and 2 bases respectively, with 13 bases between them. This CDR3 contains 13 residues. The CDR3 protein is CATGPGQAYEQYF. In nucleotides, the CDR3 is TGTGCCACCGGACCGGGACAAGCCTACGAGCAGTACTTC.

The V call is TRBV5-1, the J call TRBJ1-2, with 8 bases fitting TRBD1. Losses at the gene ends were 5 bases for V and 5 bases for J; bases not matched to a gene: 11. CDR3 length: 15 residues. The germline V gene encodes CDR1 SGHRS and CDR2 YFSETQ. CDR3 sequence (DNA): TGCGCCAGCAGAGAACGGACAGGGCACCCATATGGCTACACCTTC. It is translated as CASRERTGHPYGYTF.

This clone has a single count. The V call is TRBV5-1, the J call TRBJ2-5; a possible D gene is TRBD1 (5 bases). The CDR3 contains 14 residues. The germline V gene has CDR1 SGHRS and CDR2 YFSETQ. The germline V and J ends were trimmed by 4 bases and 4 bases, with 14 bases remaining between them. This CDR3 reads CASSIGDRLETQYF. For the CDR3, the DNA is TGCGCCAGCAGCATTGGAGACAGATTAGAGACCCAGTACTTC. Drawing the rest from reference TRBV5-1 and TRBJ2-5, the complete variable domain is KAGVTQTPRYLIKTRGQQVTLSCSPISGHRSVSWYQQTPGQGLQFLFEYFSETQRNKGNFPGRFSGRQFSNSRSEMNVSTLELGDSALYLCASSIGDRLETQYFGPGTRLLVL.